This TCR beta chain was captured in a study of cytomegalovirus exposure and HLA in healthy donors. Study-wide results and limits: There were some public TCRs occurring in many donors, but most TCR sequences were rare. Later on, a genetic analysis was performed. It linked a missense variant in DCLRE1C with V- and J-gene trimming of TCR beta. Researchers catalogued about 150 TCR beta chains as cytomegalovirus-associated. It was taken for granted in presence/absence analyses that sequencing depth across donors was roughly uniform.

PCR involved 60 Vbeta and 13 Jbeta primers. Using immunoSEQ multiplex PCR, the repertoire was profiled, and TCRdb retains in-frame clones only, with some absent. The sample has fewer than 350,000 clones; over 85% are singletons. The CDR3 is 16 amino acids. Germline values: CDR1 PRHDT, CDR2 FYEKMQ (reference sequence). The J segment lost 7 bases and the V segment lost 4 bases, leaving 7 bases of the junction unmatched. Turning to this clone: Its cognate antigen is unknown.

V is TRBV13 and J is TRBJ2-7; 16 nucleotides align to TRBD2. This receptor was identified in a woman between 18 and 29 years old in good health and CMV-seronegative. Specimen: PBMCs. CDR3 DNA sequence: TGTGCCAGCAGCTCGGGACTAGCGGGGGGGCAGGGGGAGCAGTACTTC. It translates to CASSSGLAGGQGEQYF.